A selection of T cell receptor beta chains follows, all from one sample in a study of blood T cell repertoires in COVID-19. Assay: immunoSEQ multiplex PCR; the TCRdb copy retains only in-frame clones and omits some. The profile shows roughly 150,000 clones, roughly nine tenths of them singletons. The specimen was PBMCs or T cells enriched from blood (not recorded which). Every receptor here comes from a middle-aged woman who had been exposed to COVID-19. Each CDR3 is given with its conserved first and last residue. A D gene is named only where the DNA matches it firmly. The size field is filled for only some rows; it gives once, few, many or a size class.

size,J,V,D,length,DNA,CDR3
NA,TRBJ1-4,TRBV7-9,NA,12,TGTGCCACCGGGACCAGGGGTGAAAAACTGTTTTTT,CATGTRGEKLFF
NA,TRBJ1-5,TRBV19,TRBD1,16,TGTGCCAGTCAGACAGGGGGCCAAATAGGCAATCAGCCCCAGCATTTT,CASQTGGQIGNQPQHF
few,TRBJ1-6,TRBV3-1/TRBV3-2,TRBD1,18,TGTGCCAGCAGCCAATCTGGACAGGGGGCGTCCTATAATTCACCCCTCCACTTT,CASSQSGQGASYNSPLHF
NA,TRBJ2-1,TRBV14,TRBD1,16,TGTGCCAGCAGCCGTCGGACAGGGAGCACCTACAATGAGCAGTTCTTC,CASSRRTGSTYNEQFF
NA,TRBJ1-3,TRBV5-1,NA,15,TGCGCCAGCAGCTGGACGGGGGACGCGGGAAACACCATATATTTT,CASSWTGDAGNTIYF
NA,TRBJ1-3,TRBV6-1,NA,15,TGTGCCAGCAGTGAAGCCACTCTCTCTGGAAACACCATATATTTT,CASSEATLSGNTIYF
NA,TRBJ1-2,TRBV24-1,NA,14,TGTGCCACCAGTTACAGGTCCCTTAACTATGGCTACACCTTC,CATSYRSLNYGYTF
NA,TRBJ1-1,TRBV9,TRBD1,16,TGTGCCAGCAGCGTAGCAGGGACAGGCAGGAACACTGAAGCTTTCTTT,CASSVAGTGRNTEAFF
NA,TRBJ1-1,TRBV7-9,TRBD1,16,TGTGCCAGCAGCTTAGGGGCCCGGGACAGTAGGACTGAAGCTTTCTTT,CASSLGARDSRTEAFF
NA,TRBJ1-6,TRBV5-4,TRBD1,14,TGTGCCAGCAGGACGGGACAGCCGAATTCACCCCTCCACTTT,CASRTGQPNSPLHF
NA,TRBJ1-1,TRBV10-2,TRBD1,14,TGCGCCAGCAGTGAGTCGGGACAGGGGGCTGAAGCTTTCTTT,CASSESGQGAEAFF
NA,TRBJ2-7,TRBV5-4,TRBD2,16,TGTGCCAGCAGCCACGGGTCGCCTAGCGGAACCTACGAGCAGTACTTC,CASSHGSPSGTYEQYF
NA,TRBJ2-3,TRBV27,NA,15,TGTGCCAGCAGACTCTCCGGGTCTAGCACAGATACGCAGTATTTT,CASRLSGSSTDTQYF
NA,TRBJ1-6,TRBV12-3/TRBV12-4,NA,12,TGTGCCAGCACCCTGGAGGGGAGGTCCCTCCACTTT,CASTLEGRSLHF
NA,TRBJ1-1,TRBV14,NA,13,TGTGCCAGCAGCCAAGATCTTCGGGGTGAAGCTTTCTTT,CASSQDLRGEAFF
NA,TRBJ2-5,TRBV7-2,TRBD2,17,TGTGCCAGCAGCCCCTCGGCTGGCGGGAGGGCCTTCGAGACCCAGTACTTC,CASSPSAGGRAFETQYF
NA,TRBJ2-2,TRBV2,TRBD1,14,TGTGCCAGCCGGGACAGGGTCGACACCGGGGAGCTGTTTTTT,CASRDRVDTGELFF
once,TRBJ2-3,TRBV7-2,TRBD2,18,TGTGCCAGCAGCCATGCCGGGACTAGCGGGTTTGGACCAGATACGCAGTATTTT,CASSHAGTSGFGPDTQYF
NA,TRBJ1-4,TRBV21-1,NA,17,TGTGCCAGCAGCTCCACCCCGGACAGGGCAACTAATGAAAAACTGTTTTTT,CASSSTPDRATNEKLFF
few,TRBJ1-1,TRBV19,NA,13,TGTGCCAGTAGGACACAGGGAAACACTGAAGCTTTCTTT,CASRTQGNTEAFF
NA,TRBJ1-1,TRBV7-3,NA,13,TGTGCCAGCAGCCCACAGGTGAACACTGAAGCTTTCTTT,CASSPQVNTEAFF
NA,TRBJ1-2,TRBV28,TRBD1,16,TGTGCCAGCAGTTCATCATCCAGGGGGCCCTCGGATGGCTACACCTTC,CASSSSSRGPSDGYTF
NA,TRBJ1-5,TRBV7-2,NA,15,TGTGCCAGCAGCTTAGGGTACGGGGGTACTCAGCCCCAGCATTTT,CASSLGYGGTQPQHF
NA,TRBJ1-5,TRBV6-5,NA,14,TGTGCCAGCTCGCCGGGTATTGGCAATCAGCCCCAGCATTTT,CASSPGIGNQPQHF
few,TRBJ2-7,TRBV5-1,TRBD2,16,TGCGCCAGCAGCTTGGAAACTAGCGGGACCGCCTACGAGCAGTACTTC,CASSLETSGTAYEQYF
NA,TRBJ1-1,TRBV19,NA,14,TGTGCCAGTAGTACTCCCGACAGGAACACTGAAGCTTTCTTT,CASSTPDRNTEAFF
NA,TRBJ2-7,TRBV9,TRBD2,15,TGTGCCAGCAGCGTAGGATTAGCGGGAACCTACGAGCAGTACTTC,CASSVGLAGTYEQYF
NA,TRBJ1-1,TRBV4-3,TRBD1,14,TGCGCCAGCAGCCAACGAGACAGGGACTCTGAAGCTTTCTTT,CASSQRDRDSEAFF
once,TRBJ2-3,TRBV10-2,TRBD1,14,TGCGCCAGCAGTGAGAGACAGGGGAGAGATACGCAGTATTTT,CASSERQGRDTQYF